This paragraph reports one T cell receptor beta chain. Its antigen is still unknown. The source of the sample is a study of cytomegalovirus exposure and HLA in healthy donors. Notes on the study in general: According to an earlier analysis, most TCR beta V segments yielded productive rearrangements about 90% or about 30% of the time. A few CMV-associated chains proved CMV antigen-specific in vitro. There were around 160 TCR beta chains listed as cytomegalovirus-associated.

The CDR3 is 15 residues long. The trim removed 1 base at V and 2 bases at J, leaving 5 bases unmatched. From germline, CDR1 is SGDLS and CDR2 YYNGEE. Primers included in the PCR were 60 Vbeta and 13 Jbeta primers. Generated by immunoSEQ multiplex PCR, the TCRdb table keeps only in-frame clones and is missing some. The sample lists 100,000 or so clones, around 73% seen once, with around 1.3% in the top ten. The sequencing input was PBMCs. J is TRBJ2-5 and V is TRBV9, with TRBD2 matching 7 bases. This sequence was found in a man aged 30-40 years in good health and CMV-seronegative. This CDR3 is CASSVIAGLQETQYF. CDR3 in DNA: TGTGCCAGCAGCGTAATAGCGGGCCTACAAGAGACCCAGTACTTC.